The next 22 T cell receptor beta chains were all read from a single sample in a study of Graves' ophthalmopathy and Graves' hyperthyroidism (dated 2018 in TCRdb). Sequencing instrument: Illumina HiSeq 2000. TCR beta CDR3 regions were amplified from RNA transcripts for repertoire sequencing. A first-round RT-PCR used HTBI primers with the Qiagen OneStep RT-PCR kit, followed by a second-round multiplex PCR, size selection and purification. The public reads were run again by TCRdb, first through fastp at Q25 and then through MiXCR, and only productive beta chains were kept. When rows share a CDR3 protein, they turn into one entry using the most common DNA and genes. A total of about 400,000 distinct CDR3 sequences appear in this sample, around 20% of them only once. Jointly, the top ten make up about 1.4% of the sample. The sequencing sample was made of peripheral blood. All receptors come from a woman aged 18-29 years with Graves' ophthalmopathy. Donor details come from another sample of the same person, matched by shared clones.

This clonotype was seen many times. The chain has TRBV7-9 and TRBJ1-5; 7 bases are shared with TRBD1. The CDR3 sequence is 19 residues long. Germline values: CDR1 SEHNR, CDR2 FQNEAQ (reference sequence). J gave up 2 bases and V 4 bases, and 17 bases lay outside the gene matches. The CDR3 bases are TGTGCCAGCAGCTGGCGACAGGGTAGAGACTCAGTGGGCAATCAGCCCCAGCATTTT. It codes for CASSWRQGRDSVGNQPQHF.

In its sample, this clonotype was seen many times. The chain uses TRBV6-1 and TRBJ2-5; no clear D. Between the trimmed V and J ends, which lost 1 base and 4 bases, there was a span of 10 bases. There are 14 residues in the CDR3. Per the germline V gene, CDR1 is MNHNS and CDR2 is SASEGT. CDR3 region: CASSEVWPAETQYF. The CDR3 DNA reads as TGTGCCAGCAGTGAAGTATGGCCGGCAGAGACCCAGTACTTC.

This clonotype was seen ten or more times. The chain couples TRBV7-2 to TRBJ1-5; D not certain. V was cut by 2 bases and J by 1 base, with 9 bases left in between. The CDR3 has 15 amino acids. The germline gives CDR1 SGHTA, CDR2 FQGNSA. The CDR3 loop reads CASSLMEGSNQPQHF. Written as DNA, the CDR3 is TGTGCCAGCAGCTTAATGGAAGGGAGCAATCAGCCCCAGCATTTT.

This clonotype was detected many times. The V and J genes are TRBV6-5 and TRBJ2-7; 11 positions agree with TRBD2. J lost 4 bases, V lost 8 bases, and 7 bases had no gene match. Looked up from germline, CDR1 is MNHEY and CDR2 is SVGAGI. The length of the CDR3 is 14 residues. The CDR3 region has the DNA TGTGCCAGCTGTACTAGCGGGAGCGTGTACGAGCAGTACTTC. It yields the protein CASCTSGSVYEQYF.

The CDR3 DNA reads TGTGCCAGCAGTTCCGGGACAGGGGTCCACTTCTATGGCTACACCTTC. Encoded protein: CASSSGTGVHFYGYTF. The genes are TRBV27 and TRBJ1-2; TRBD1 aligns across 10 bases. CDR3 length equals 16 residues. J was trimmed by 4 bases and V by 4 bases; bases with no gene match: 9. Germline V gene lookup returns CDR1 MNHEY and CDR2 SMNVEV (reference sequence).

This clonotype was seen many times. The chain uses TRBV6-2 or TRBV6-3 and TRBJ1-1; 9 bases agree with TRBD1. J was trimmed by 4 bases and V by 6 bases; bases with no gene match: 9. The CDR3 runs 15 residues. Germline CDR1 MNHEY, CDR2 SVGEGT. The CDR3 loop is CASRNTGGAGTEAFF. The CDR3 nucleotides are TGTGCCAGCAGGAACACAGGGGGCGCGGGCACTGAAGCTTTCTTT.

Many counts were recorded for this clonotype. The V call is TRBV3-1, the J call TRBJ2-7, with D unclear. Trimming pared 2 bases from V and 2 bases from J, leaving 10 bases between. The CDR3 length is 14 residues. Germline V CDR1 and CDR2: LGHDT, YNNKEL (reference sequence). The CDR3 loop is CASSQFARTYEQYF. In DNA form, the CDR3 reads TGTGCCAGCAGCCAATTCGCTCGTACCTACGAGCAGTACTTC.

This clonotype showed up many times. V usage is TRBV19 and J usage is TRBJ1-6; the match to TRBD1 covers 7 bases. J was trimmed by 5 bases and V by 4 bases; bases with no gene match: 2. Per germline, CDR1 LNHDA and CDR2 SQIVND (reference sequence). The CDR3 loop spans 14 amino acids. CDR3 sequence reads: CASSTGQHNSPLHF. CDR3 bases: TGTGCCAGTAGTACGGGACAGCATAATTCACCCCTCCACTTT.

The rearrangement joins TRBV27 to TRBJ2-5, with 9 bases identical to TRBD2. Losses at the gene ends were 8 bases for V and 1 base for J; bases not matched to a gene: 8. CDR1 and CDR2 from the germline V gene are MNHEY and SMNVEV (reference sequence). The CDR3 has 15 residues. CDR3 protein: CASAFGGRAQETQYF. As DNA, the CDR3 is TGTGCCAGCGCCTTCGGCGGGAGGGCCCAAGAGACCCAGTACTTC.

This clonotype has at least ten counts. V usage is TRBV6-5 and J usage is TRBJ2-2, with TRBD1 as a possible D gene (6 bases). Germline V CDR1 and CDR2: MNHEY, SVGAGI. CDR3 length equals 13 residues. The V end lost 2 bases, the J end lost 6 bases, and 7 bases lay between the germline ends. Here the CDR3 DNA reads TGTGCCAGCAGTTACAGGGGGTCCGGGGAGCTGTTTTTT. Residues: CASSYRGSGELFF.

This clonotype was counted ten times or more. The chain combines TRBV7-2 with TRBJ1-3; D is undetermined. The V and J ends lost 5 bases and 4 bases respectively, with 12 bases between them. The CDR3 length is 14 residues. Germline CDR1 SGHTA, CDR2 FQGNSA. The CDR3 bases are TGTGCCAGCAGCCTCTCCCCGACGGGAAACACCATATATTTT. Its protein is CASSLSPTGNTIYF. The full variable domain, its missing parts supplied by reference TRBV7-2 and TRBJ1-3, is GAGVSQSPSNKVTEKGKDVELRCDPISGHTALYWYRQSLGQGLEFLIYFQGNSAPDKSGLPSDRFSAERTGGSVSTLTIQRTQQEDSAVYLCASSLSPTGNTIYFGEGSWLTVV.

This clonotype was counted ten times or more. The gene calls are TRBV28 and TRBJ1-6; 12 bases match TRBD1. CDR1 and CDR2 from the germline V gene are MDHEN and SYDVKM. The CDR3 has 16 amino acids. The trim removed 6 bases at V and 9 bases at J, leaving 9 bases unmatched. CDR3 sequence reads: CASRTGQGAGGSPLHF. The DNA for the CDR3 is TGTGCCAGCAGGACGGGACAGGGGGCGGGTGGTTCACCCCTCCACTTT.

The sample holds many counts of this clonotype. The V call is TRBV5-1, the J call TRBJ2-7, with D maybe TRBD1 (6 bases). Between the trimmed V and J ends, which lost 4 bases and 6 bases, there was a span of 17 bases. The CDR3 loop spans 14 amino acids. Germline-derived CDR1 and CDR2 are SGHRS and YFSETQ. This chain's CDR3 is CASSHRDTGGEQYF. As DNA, the CDR3 is TGCGCCAGCAGCCACCGGGACACGGGTGGCGAGCAGTACTTC.

V usage is TRBV28 and J usage is TRBJ2-7; maybe TRBD2 (5 bases). CDR1 and CDR2 (germline): MDHEN, SYDVKM. The V and J ends lost 8 bases and 5 bases respectively, with 10 bases between them. The CDR3 extends over 11 amino acids. In DNA form, the CDR3 reads TGTGCCAGCGGACGAGGGCACGAGCAGTACTTC. Translating gives CASGRGHEQYF. Filled out from reference TRBV28 and TRBJ2-7, the complete variable domain reads DVKVTQSSRYLVKRTGEKVFLECVQDMDHENMFWYRQDPGLGLRLIYFSYDVKMKEKGDIPEGYSVSREKKERFSLILESASTNQTSMYLCASGRGHEQYFGPGTRLTVT.

CDR3 sequence: CASSYDGRTRANTEAFF. The CDR3 region has the DNA TGTGCCAGCAGTTATGATGGGCGGACTAGGGCGAACACTGAAGCTTTCTTT. This chain connects TRBV6-2 or TRBV6-3 to TRBJ1-1; D not certain. The CDR3 is 17 amino acids. Germline CDR1 MNHEY, CDR2 SVGEGT. Trimming removed 3 bases from V and 1 base from J, with 18 bases in between.

This clonotype has at least ten counts. CDR3 region: CASSNRRGASNQPQHF. The CDR3 coding sequence is TGTGCCAGCAGCAACCGTCGGGGGGCGAGCAATCAGCCCCAGCATTTT. This chain uses TRBV6-2 or TRBV6-3 with TRBJ1-5; tentative D call: TRBD1 (6 bases). From germline, CDR1 is MNHEY and CDR2 SVGEGT. V gave up 6 bases and J gave up 1 base, with 16 bases separating them. This CDR3 region has 16 residues.

This clonotype came up many times. The chain couples TRBV30 to TRBJ1-5, with TRBD1 as a possible D gene (5 bases). CDR1 GTSNPN and CDR2 SVGIG come from the germline V gene (reference sequence). There are 13 residues in the CDR3. V was pared by 0 bases and J by 7 bases, with 10 bases between. Here the CDR3 reads CAWSVAGIQPQHF. The CDR3 DNA sequence: TGTGCCTGGAGTGTCGCAGGGATCCAGCCCCAGCATTTT.

The chain is built from TRBV18 and TRBJ2-7; D remains unclear. CDR3 size: 13 residues. Looked up from germline, CDR1 is KGHSH and CDR2 is LQKENI. V lost 2 bases, J lost 6 bases, and 11 bases lay in between. The CDR3 DNA sequence: TGTGCCAGCTCACCAACAATCCGGGCCGAGCAGTACTTC. Translated: CASSPTIRAEQYF.

This clonotype was recorded at least ten times. The rearrangement joins TRBV6-2 or TRBV6-3 to TRBJ1-1; D is perhaps TRBD1 (5 bases). The germline V gene has CDR1 MNHEY and CDR2 SVGEGT. Trimming shortened V by 7 bases and J by 6 bases, and 15 bases separated the two germline ends. The CDR3 runs to 13 residues. The chain's CDR3 is CASTFRDYSEAFF. DNA of the CDR3: TGTGCCAGCACCTTCAGGGACTACTCTGAAGCTTTCTTT.

This clonotype was detected ten times or more. The chain carries TRBV6-2 or TRBV6-3 and TRBJ2-7, with unresolved D. The CDR3 covers 11 residues. Germline V gives CDR1 MNHEY, CDR2 SVGEGT. V lost 5 bases and J 2 bases, leaving 4 bases between the germline ends. CDR3 sequence: CASSEAYEQYF. The CDR3 nucleotides are TGTGCCAGCAGTGAGGCCTACGAGCAGTACTTC.

This chain joins TRBV28 and TRBJ1-1; D unclear. This CDR3 region has 14 residues. Germline V CDR1 and CDR2: MDHEN, SYDVKM. Trimming removed 9 bases from V and 0 bases from J, with 14 bases in between. Written as DNA, the CDR3 is TGTGCCAGTTGTCCACGGTACATGAACACTGAAGCTTTCTTT. Amino acid sequence: CASCPRYMNTEAFF. Full variable domain (outside the CDR3, taken from reference TRBV28 and TRBJ1-1): DVKVTQSSRYLVKRTGEKVFLECVQDMDHENMFWYRQDPGLGLRLIYFSYDVKMKEKGDIPEGYSVSREKKERFSLILESASTNQTSMYLCASCPRYMNTEAFFGQGTRLTVV.

This clonotype was seen once. The rearrangement joins TRBV6-5 to TRBJ1-2; D unclear. Per germline, CDR1 MNHEY and CDR2 SVGAGI. This CDR3 is built from 14 residues. V was clipped by 0 bases and J by 4 bases, with 9 bases between them. CDR3 region: CASSYSRGVYGYTF. CDR3 nucleotides: TGTGCCAGCAGTTACTCCCGGGGTGTCTATGGCTACACCTTC.